This T cell receptor beta chain was found in a study of cytomegalovirus exposure and HLA in healthy donors. This clone appeared a single time. Its antigen is as yet unknown. PCR amplification relied on 60 Vbeta primers (plus 13 Jbeta primers). Profiled with immunoSEQ multiplex PCR; TCRdb holds only in-frame clones, not every one. This table holds some 180,000 clones, around 80% found once. Regarding the study as a whole: Indistinguishable V segments, including TRBV6-2 and TRBV6-3, were excluded. Later analysis reportedly placed an Asian-associated ancestry cluster below the roughly 640-donor mean in N-insertions.

There are 18 residues in the CDR3. Germline-derived CDR1 and CDR2 are LNHDA and SQIVND (reference sequence). V dropped 5 bases and J dropped 0; count of bases not matched to a gene: 9. The TCR originated in a girl aged 10-17 years in good health and CMV-seropositive. The rearrangement joins TRBV19 to TRBJ2-6; 8 bases are shared with TRBD1. The sample taken for sequencing was PBMCs. In DNA, the CDR3 is TGTGCCAGTAGTCTCGCGGGACAGGATTACTCTGGGGCCAACGTCCTGACTTTC. Translated: CASSLAGQDYSGANVLTF. Full variable domain (outside the CDR3, taken from reference TRBV19 and TRBJ2-6): DGGITQSPKYLFRKEGQNVTLSCEQNLNHDAMYWYRQDPGQGLRLIYYSQIVNDFQKGDIAEGYSVSREKKESFPLTVTSAQKNPTAFYLCASSLAGQDYSGANVLTFGAGSRLTVL.